The T cell receptor (beta chain) under discussion was sequenced for a study of Tregs in tolerant kidney transplant recipients. CD4+CD25+CD127- Tregs, CD4+CD25- non-Tregs, CD4 and CD8 cells were sorted. Measured with immunoSEQ multiplex PCR; TCRdb has only the in-frame clones, and not every one. The repertoire holds some 90,000 clones, with just over 90% as singletons. V was clipped by 0 bases and J by 0 bases; unmatched bases: 11. The CDR3 is made up of 18 amino acids. CDR1 and CDR2 from the germline V gene are SQVTM and ANQGSEA. The sequence came from a human donor in good health. The chain links TRBV29-1 to TRBJ2-3; 8 nucleotides line up with TRBD2. Sequenced sample: CD8+ T cells from blood. CDR3 protein: CSVEDLLRGVKSTDTQYF. The CDR3 nucleotides are TGCAGCGTTGAAGATCTTCTGCGGGGGGTCAAAAGCACAGATACGCAGTATTTT.